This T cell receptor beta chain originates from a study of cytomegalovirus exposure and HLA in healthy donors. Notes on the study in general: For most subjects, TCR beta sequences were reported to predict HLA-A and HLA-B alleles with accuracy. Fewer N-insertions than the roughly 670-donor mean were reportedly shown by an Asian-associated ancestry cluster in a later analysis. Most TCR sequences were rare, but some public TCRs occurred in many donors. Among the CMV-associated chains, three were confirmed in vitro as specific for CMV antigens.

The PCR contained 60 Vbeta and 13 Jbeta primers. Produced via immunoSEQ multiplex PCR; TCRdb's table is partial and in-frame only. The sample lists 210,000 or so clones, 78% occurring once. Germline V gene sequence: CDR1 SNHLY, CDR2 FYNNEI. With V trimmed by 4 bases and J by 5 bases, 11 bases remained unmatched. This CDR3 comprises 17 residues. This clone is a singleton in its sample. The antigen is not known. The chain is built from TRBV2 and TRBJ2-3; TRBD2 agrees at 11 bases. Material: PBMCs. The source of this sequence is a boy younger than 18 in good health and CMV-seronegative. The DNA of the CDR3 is TGTGCCAGCAGTGCTACCGTTGGGACTAGCGGAGGAGATACGCAGTATTTT. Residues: CASSATVGTSGGDTQYF. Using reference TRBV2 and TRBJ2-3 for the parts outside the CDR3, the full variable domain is EPEVTQTPSHQVTQMGQEVILRCVPISNHLYFYWYRQILGQKVEFLVSFYNNEISEKSEIFDDQFSVERPDGSNFTLKIRSTKLEDSAMYFCASSATVGTSGGDTQYFGPGTRLTVL.